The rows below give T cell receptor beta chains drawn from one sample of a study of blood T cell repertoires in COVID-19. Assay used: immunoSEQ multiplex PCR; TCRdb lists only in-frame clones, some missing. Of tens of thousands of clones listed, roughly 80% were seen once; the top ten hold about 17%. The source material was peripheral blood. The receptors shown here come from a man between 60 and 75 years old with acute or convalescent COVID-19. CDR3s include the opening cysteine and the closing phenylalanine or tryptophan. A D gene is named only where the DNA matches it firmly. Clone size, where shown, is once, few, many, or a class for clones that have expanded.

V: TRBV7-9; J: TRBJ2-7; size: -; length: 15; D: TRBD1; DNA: TGTGCCAGCAGCTTAGTATCGGGACAGGTTGGGGAGCAGTACTTC; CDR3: CASSLVSGQVGEQYF
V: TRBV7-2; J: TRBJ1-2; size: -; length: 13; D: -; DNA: TGTGCCAGCAGCGCCCGACAGGAACTTGGCTACACCTTC; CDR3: CASSARQELGYTF
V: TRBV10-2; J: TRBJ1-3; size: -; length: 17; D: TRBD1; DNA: TGCGCCAGCAGTGATTTAGGGGGCGCATACTCTGGAAACACCATATATTTT; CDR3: CASSDLGGAYSGNTIYF
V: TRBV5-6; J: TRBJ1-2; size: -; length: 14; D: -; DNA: TGTGCCAGCAGCTTGAACAGGGTAAACTATGGCTACACCTTC; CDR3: CASSLNRVNYGYTF
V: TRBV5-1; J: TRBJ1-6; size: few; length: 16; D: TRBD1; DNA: TGCGCCAGCAGCGGGGGGGACAGGATTAATAATTCACCCCTCCACTTT; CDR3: CASSGGDRINNSPLHF
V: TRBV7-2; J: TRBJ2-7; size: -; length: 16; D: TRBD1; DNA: TGTGCCAGCAGAGAATACCCGGGACAGGCGCTATACGAGCAGTACTTC; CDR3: CASREYPGQALYEQYF
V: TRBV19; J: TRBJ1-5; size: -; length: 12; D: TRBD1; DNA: TGTGCCAGCCGGGACAGGGCAGAACCCCAGCATTTT; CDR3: CASRDRAEPQHF
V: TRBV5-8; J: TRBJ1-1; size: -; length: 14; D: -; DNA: TGTGCCAGCAGCCGGGGGTTCTTGGCCACTGAAGCTTTCTTT; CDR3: CASSRGFLATEAFF
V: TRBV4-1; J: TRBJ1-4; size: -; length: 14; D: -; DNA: TGCGCCAGCAGCCAAGGCGGAGCTAGCGAAAAACTGTTTTTT; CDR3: CASSQGGASEKLFF
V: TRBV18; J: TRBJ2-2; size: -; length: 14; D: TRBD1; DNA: TGTGCCAGCTCACCACAGGGGGCGGCCGGGGAGCTGTTTTTT; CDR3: CASSPQGAAGELFF
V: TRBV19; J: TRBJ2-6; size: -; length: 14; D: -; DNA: TGTGCCAGTGCCGGTCTGTCTGGGGCCAACGTCCTGACTTTC; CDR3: CASAGLSGANVLTF
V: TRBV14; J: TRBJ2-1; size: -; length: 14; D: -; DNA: TGTGCCAGCAGCCTCCAGTCAGGTTCCGATGAGCAGTTCTTC; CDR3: CASSLQSGSDEQFF
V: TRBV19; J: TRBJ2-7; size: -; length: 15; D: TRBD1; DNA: TGTGCCAGTAGCGCCGGGACAGGGGACAACTACGAGCAGTACTTC; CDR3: CASSAGTGDNYEQYF
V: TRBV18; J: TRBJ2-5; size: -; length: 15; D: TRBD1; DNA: TGTGCCAGCTCACAGCAGGACAGGGGCATGGAGACCCAGTACTTC; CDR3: CASSQQDRGMETQYF
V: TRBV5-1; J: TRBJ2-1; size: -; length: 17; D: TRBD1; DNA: TGCGCCAGCAGGCCACTCCCCGGGACAGGGGAGTCCGGTGAGCAGTTCTTC; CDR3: CASRPLPGTGESGEQFF
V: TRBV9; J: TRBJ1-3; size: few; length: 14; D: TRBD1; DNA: TGTGCCAGCGAGACAGGGTTTTCTGGAAACACCATATATTTT; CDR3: CASETGFSGNTIYF
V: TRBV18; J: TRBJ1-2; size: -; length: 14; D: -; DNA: TGTGCCAGCTCTCAGGACAGCGCTTCCTATGGCTACACCTTC; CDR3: CASSQDSASYGYTF
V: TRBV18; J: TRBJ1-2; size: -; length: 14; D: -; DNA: TGTGCCAGCTCACCCCTTCGACAGGAGCATGGCTACACCTTC; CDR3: CASSPLRQEHGYTF
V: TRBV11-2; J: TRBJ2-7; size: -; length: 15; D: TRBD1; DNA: TGTGCCAGCAGCCGTCCTACAGGGGGCTCGGCAGAGCAGTACTTC; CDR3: CASSRPTGGSAEQYF
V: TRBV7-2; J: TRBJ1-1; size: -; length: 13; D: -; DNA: TGTGCCAGCAGCCCCAGACAGTACGGTGAAGCTTTCTTT; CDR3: CASSPRQYGEAFF
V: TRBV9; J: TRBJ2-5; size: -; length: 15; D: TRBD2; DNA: TGTGCCAGCAGCGTAGGAGGCGGGGGGGCAGAGACCCAGTACTTC; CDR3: CASSVGGGGAETQYF
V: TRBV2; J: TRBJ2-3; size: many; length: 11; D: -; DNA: TGTGCCAGCAACCAGGGGGATACGCAGTATTTT; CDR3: CASNQGDTQYF
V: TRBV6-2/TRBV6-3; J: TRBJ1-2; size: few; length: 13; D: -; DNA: TGTGCCAGCAGTGCCGACGGAGACTATGGCTACACCTTC; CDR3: CASSADGDYGYTF
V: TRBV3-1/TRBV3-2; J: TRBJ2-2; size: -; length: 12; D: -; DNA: TGTGCCAGCAGCTCCCTCACCGGGGAGCTGTTTTTT; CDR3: CASSSLTGELFF
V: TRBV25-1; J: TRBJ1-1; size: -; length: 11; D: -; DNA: TGTGCCAGCATGGGCAACACTGAAGCTTTCTTT; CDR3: CASMGNTEAFF
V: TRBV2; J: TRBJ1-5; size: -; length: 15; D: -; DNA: TGTGCCAGCAGACCCGGGACAAGTACATTTCAGCCCCAGCATTTT; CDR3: CASRPGTSTFQPQHF
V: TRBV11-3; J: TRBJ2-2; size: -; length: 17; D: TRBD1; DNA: TGTGCCAGCAGCCAAGACAGGGCAGGGAGAGGCCCCGGGGAGCTGTTTTTT; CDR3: CASSQDRAGRGPGELFF
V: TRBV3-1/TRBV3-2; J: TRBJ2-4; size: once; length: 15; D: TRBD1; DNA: TGTGCCAGCAGGGCGGGACAGGGGGCCAAAAACATTCAGTACTTC; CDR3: CASRAGQGAKNIQYF
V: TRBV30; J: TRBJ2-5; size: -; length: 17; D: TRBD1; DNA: TGTGCCTGGAGTGTGTACAGGGGCAGAGACCCACAAGAGACCCAGTACTTC; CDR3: CAWSVYRGRDPQETQYF
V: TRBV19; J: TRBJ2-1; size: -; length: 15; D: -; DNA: TGTGCCAGTAGTATAGGCTCAAACTTCTACAATGAGCAGTTCTTC; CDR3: CASSIGSNFYNEQFF
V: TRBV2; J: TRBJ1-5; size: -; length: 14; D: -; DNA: TGTGCCAGCAGATATCGGGAGGGCAATCAGCCCCAGCATTTT; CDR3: CASRYREGNQPQHF
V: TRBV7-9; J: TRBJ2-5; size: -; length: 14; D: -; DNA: TGTGCCAGCAGCTGGCGACAGGAGCAAGAGACCCAGTACTTC; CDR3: CASSWRQEQETQYF
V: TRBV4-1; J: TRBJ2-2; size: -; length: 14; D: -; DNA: TGCGCCAGCAGCCAAGAACCTAATTCCGGGGAGCTGTTTTTT; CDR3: CASSQEPNSGELFF
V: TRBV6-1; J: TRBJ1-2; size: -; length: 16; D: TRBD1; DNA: TGTGCCAGCAGTGGCAGGACAGGGCCAGGATCCAGTTGGTACACCTTC; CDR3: CASSGRTGPGSSWYTF
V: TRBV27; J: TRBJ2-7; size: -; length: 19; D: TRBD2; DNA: TGTGCCAGCAGTTTGGGGGCGGGTAGCGGGGGGGCCAATCCCTACGAGCAGTACTTC; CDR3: CASSLGAGSGGANPYEQYF
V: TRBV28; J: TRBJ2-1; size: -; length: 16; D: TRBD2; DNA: TGTGCCAGCAGTCCGCTAGCGGGAAGCTCCTACAATGAGCAGTTCTTC; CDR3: CASSPLAGSSYNEQFF
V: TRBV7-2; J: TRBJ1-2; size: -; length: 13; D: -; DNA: TGTGCCAGCAGCTTAGGGGGGCATCCCGGCTACACCTTC; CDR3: CASSLGGHPGYTF